What follows are 6 T cell receptor beta chains derived from one specimen sequenced in a study of T-cell reconstitution after alpha-beta-depleted transplantation in children (dated by TCRdb to the mid-2010s). The library was generated by PCR. This sample was sequenced with an Illumina HiSeq 2500. TCR library preparation used molecular barcoding, with unique molecular identifiers applied to normalize quantification of the TCRbeta repertoire. Clones were called with MiXCR by TCRdb after fastp trimmed the public reads at Q25, and only in-frame beta chains were retained. Every entry covers one CDR3 protein and lists the most common genes and DNA from its rows. Present in this sample are roughly 200,000 distinct CDR3 sequences, 8% to 9.5% of which were seen just once. The ten largest account for 5% to 7% of the sample. The specimen was PBMCs from the stem cell graft donor, collected from the stem cell graft. The receptors here all came from a human donor who donated a stem cell graft to a child with acute lymphoblastic leukemia.

The V and J genes are TRBV29-1 and TRBJ1-5, with D perhaps matching TRBD1 (6 bases). CDR1 is SQVTM, CDR2 ANQGSEA, per germline. Trimming removed 6 bases at V and 3 bases at J, with 12 bases between. The CDR3 totals 13 residues. The CDR3 bases are TGCAGCGTAGGGACACTAACCAATCAGCCCCAGCATTTT. Encoded protein: CSVGTLTNQPQHF. Full variable domain (outside the CDR3, taken from reference TRBV29-1 and TRBJ1-5): SAVISQKPSRDICQRGTSLTIQCQVDSQVTMMFWYRQQPGQSLTLIATANQGSEATYESGFVIDKFPISRPNLTFSTLTVSNMSPEDSSIYLCSVGTLTNQPQHFGDGTRLSIL.

This clonotype was seen many times. In DNA form, the CDR3 reads TGCAGCGTTGCCACGACAGACAGGGAAGGACGGCAGTACTTC. Its protein product is CSVATTDREGRQYF. This chain links TRBV29-1 with TRBJ2-7, with 7 bases identical to TRBD1. V was pared by 4 bases and J by 9 bases, with 15 bases of the junction left unmatched. Germline CDR1 and CDR2: SQVTM and ANQGSEA. CDR3 length: 14 residues.

This clonotype was observed a few times. The chain recombines TRBV5-1 with TRBJ1-3; maybe TRBD1 (5 bases). This CDR3 contains 15 residues. The V gene lost 3 bases and the J gene lost 0 bases, with 10 bases spanning the gap. Germline CDR1 reads SGHRS; CDR2 reads YFSETQ. The CDR3 reads CASSSTGDSGNTIYF. The CDR3 nucleotides read TGCGCCAGCAGCTCAACAGGAGACTCTGGAAACACCATATATTTT. Supplemented by reference TRBV5-1 and TRBJ1-3, the full variable domain reads KAGVTQTPRYLIKTRGQQVTLSCSPISGHRSVSWYQQTPGQGLQFLFEYFSETQRNKGNFPGRFSGRQFSNSRSEMNVSTLELGDSALYLCASSSTGDSGNTIYFGEGSWLTVV.

This clonotype was picked up many times. The chain combines TRBV15 with TRBJ2-5; TRBD1 matches 8 bases. The CDR3 consists of 17 residues. With 8 bases clipped from V and 1 base from J, the junction kept 15 bases outside the gene matches. Looked up from germline, CDR1 is LNHNV and CDR2 is YYDKDF (reference sequence). CDR3 nucleotides: TGTGCCACCTCAATTATCGGGACAGGATTTTTCCAAGAGACCCAGTACTTC. Its translation is CATSIIGTGFFQETQYF.

This clonotype came up many times. This chain links TRBV20-1 with TRBJ2-7; maybe TRBD2 (7 bases). The CDR3 loop spans 15 amino acids. V gave up 0 bases and J gave up 2 bases, with 14 bases separating them. From germline, CDR1 is DFQATT and CDR2 SNEGSKA (reference sequence). CDR3: CSARDPSGDTYEQYF. The CDR3, as DNA: TGCAGTGCTAGAGATCCCAGCGGGGACACCTACGAGCAGTACTTC.

The chain links TRBV5-4 to TRBJ2-5; no clear D gene. Germline V CDR1 and CDR2: SGHNT, YYREEE (reference sequence). The CDR3 consists of 14 residues. Trimming cost V 3 bases and J 3 bases, with 12 bases left between them. CDR3 loop: CASSSQDRKETQYF. DNA for the CDR3: TGTGCCAGCAGCTCCCAGGACCGTAAAGAGACCCAGTACTTC.